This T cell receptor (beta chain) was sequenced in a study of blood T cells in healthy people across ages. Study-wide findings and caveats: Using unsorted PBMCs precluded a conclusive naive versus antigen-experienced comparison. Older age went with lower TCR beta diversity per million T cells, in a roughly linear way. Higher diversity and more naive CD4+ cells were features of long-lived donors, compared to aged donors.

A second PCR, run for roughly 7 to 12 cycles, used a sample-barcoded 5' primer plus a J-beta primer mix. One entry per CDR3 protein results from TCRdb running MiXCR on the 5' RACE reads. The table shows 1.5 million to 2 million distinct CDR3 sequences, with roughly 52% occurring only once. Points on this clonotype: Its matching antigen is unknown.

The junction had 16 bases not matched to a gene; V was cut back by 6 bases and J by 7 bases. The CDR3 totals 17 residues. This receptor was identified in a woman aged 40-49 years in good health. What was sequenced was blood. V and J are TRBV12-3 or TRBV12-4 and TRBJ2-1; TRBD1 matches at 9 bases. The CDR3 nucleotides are TGTGCCAGCAGGACCGAAGCCGGGACAGGGAGGGTTAATGAGCAGTTCTTC. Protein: CASRTEAGTGRVNEQFF.